This TCR beta chain was identified during a study of T cells in Graves' hyperthyroidism and ophthalmopathy. Using RNA transcripts as the source, TCR beta CDR3 regions were amplified. TCR CDR3 regions were first amplified by RT-PCR with HTBI primers. One entry per CDR3 protein results from TCRdb running MiXCR on the multiplex PCR reads. The sample lists 450,000 to 600,000 distinct CDR3 sequences, around 15% occurring once. V shed 3 bases, J shed 8 bases, and the junction held 16 bases outside the gene matches. The CDR3 spans 18 residues. Germline V lookup: CDR1 GTSNPN, CDR2 SVGIG (reference sequence). General study results and limits: From stable hyperthyroidism, ophthalmopathy was set apart by a 13 V-J model.

For this clonotype: The antigen is undetermined.

Input material: blood. The chain couples TRBV30 to TRBJ2-1, with 13 bases lining up with TRBD2. The TCR originated in a middle-aged woman with Graves' hyperthyroidism. CDR3: CAWRTDQLAGGPSHEQFF. CDR3 bases: TGTGCCTGGAGAACAGACCAACTAGCGGGAGGGCCTAGCCATGAGCAGTTCTTC.